These T cell receptor beta chains were read from a single sample in a study of control samples from healthy donors and cancer patients. Profiled with immunoSEQ multiplex PCR; TCRdb holds only in-frame clones, not every one. The sample shows around 59,000 clones, roughly 90% of them seen only once. The specimen was PBMCs. These TCRs come from a middle-aged man with colorectal cancer. The CDR3 runs from the conserved cysteine through the conserved F or W. Fields, in order: D gene, clone size, V gene, J gene, CDR3 protein, CDR3 DNA. D genes are given only for firm matches. For some rows the clone size is stated as once, few or many, or as a class when expanded; others skip it.

>NA|NA|TRBV3-1/TRBV3-2|TRBJ1-1
CASSQGAVYMNTEAFF
TGTGCCAGCAGCCAAGGGGCAGTCTACATGAACACTGAAGCTTTCTTT
>NA|NA|TRBV21-1|TRBJ2-3
CASSKVILAGDKWTSTDTQYF
TGTGCCAGCAGCAAAGTGATCCTAGCGGGGGACAAATGGACTAGCACAGATACGCAGTATTTT
>NA|NA|TRBV6-6|TRBJ2-1
CASSYSGGEMNEQFF
TGTGCCAGCAGTTACTCAGGGGGGGAGATGAATGAGCAGTTCTTC
>NA|NA|TRBV4-3|TRBJ1-1
CASSPARGAEAFF
TGCGCCAGCAGCCCTGCGAGGGGGGCTGAAGCTTTCTTT
>NA|NA|TRBV13|TRBJ2-2
CASSLTGSLVLFF
TGTGCCAGCAGCTTAACGGGCTCGCTAGTGCTGTTTTTT
>NA|NA|TRBV12-3/TRBV12-4|TRBJ1-1
CASSLMNTEAFF
TGTGCCAGCAGTTTGATGAACACTGAAGCTTTCTTT
>TRBD1|NA|TRBV6-5|TRBJ2-7
CASRVTGAKRYEQYF
TGTGCCAGCAGAGTGACAGGGGCCAAACGCTACGAGCAGTACTTC
>TRBD1|once|TRBV18|TRBJ1-2
CASSPTRQGLDGYTF
TGTGCCAGCTCACCAACGAGACAGGGCCTTGACGGCTACACCTTC
>NA|NA|TRBV11-2|TRBJ1-2
CASSSTGYGYTF
TGTGCCAGCAGCTCAACAGGCTATGGCTACACCTTC
>NA|NA|TRBV12-3/TRBV12-4|TRBJ1-6
CASGVGLNSPLHF
TGTGCCAGCGGTGTGGGGCTTAATTCACCCCTCCACTTT
>NA|NA|TRBV7-9|TRBJ1-4
CASSSQDSATNEKLFF
TGTGCCAGCAGCAGCCAGGACAGTGCAACTAATGAAAAACTGTTTTTT
>TRBD1|NA|TRBV29-1|TRBJ2-5
CSVVRGRGETQYF
TGCAGCGTTGTACGGGGCAGGGGGGAGACCCAGTACTTC
>TRBD1|NA|TRBV14|TRBJ1-1
CASSQDRGTAVNTEAFF
TGTGCCAGCAGCCAAGACAGGGGGACCGCCGTGAACACTGAAGCTTTCTTT
>NA|NA|TRBV7-6|TRBJ1-2
CASSSQGQASPEGYTF
TGTGCCAGCAGCTCCCAAGGGCAGGCCAGCCCGGAAGGCTACACCTTC
>NA|NA|TRBV14|TRBJ2-7
CASSPLLGKGDFGQYF
TGTGCCAGCAGCCCCCTTTTGGGGAAGGGGGATTTCGGGCAGTACTTC
>TRBD1|NA|TRBV5-1|TRBJ1-1
CASSGTGVPNTEAFF
TGCGCCAGCAGCGGTACAGGGGTCCCGAACACTGAAGCTTTCTTT
>NA|NA|TRBV3-1/TRBV3-2|TRBJ1-3
CASSLSTLSGNTIYF
TGTGCCAGCAGCCTTTCAACGCTCTCTGGAAACACCATATATTTT
>NA|NA|TRBV27|TRBJ2-6
CASSSVGGRLTGANVLTF
TGTGCCAGCAGTTCGGTAGGGGGGCGGCTAACAGGGGCCAACGTCCTGACTTTC
>NA|NA|TRBV6-5|TRBJ1-1
CASSYSVLRSEAFF
TGTGCCAGCAGTTATTCGGTATTGAGGAGTGAAGCTTTCTTT
>NA|NA|TRBV5-4|TRBJ1-2
CASSLGGGAVYGYTF
TGTGCCAGCAGCTTGGGTGGGGGGGCCGTCTATGGCTACACCTTC
>NA|NA|TRBV5-1|TRBJ1-6
CASSWGYNSPLHF
TGCGCCAGCAGCTGGGGGTATAATTCACCCCTCCACTTT
>NA|NA|TRBV6-5|TRBJ1-6
CASSYSGTINSPLHF
TGTGCCAGCAGTTACTCAGGGACAATTAATTCACCCCTCCACTTT
>TRBD1|NA|TRBV3-1/TRBV3-2|TRBJ2-5
CASSQDWKGARETQYF
TGTGCCAGCAGCCAAGACTGGAAGGGGGCGCGAGAGACCCAGTACTTC